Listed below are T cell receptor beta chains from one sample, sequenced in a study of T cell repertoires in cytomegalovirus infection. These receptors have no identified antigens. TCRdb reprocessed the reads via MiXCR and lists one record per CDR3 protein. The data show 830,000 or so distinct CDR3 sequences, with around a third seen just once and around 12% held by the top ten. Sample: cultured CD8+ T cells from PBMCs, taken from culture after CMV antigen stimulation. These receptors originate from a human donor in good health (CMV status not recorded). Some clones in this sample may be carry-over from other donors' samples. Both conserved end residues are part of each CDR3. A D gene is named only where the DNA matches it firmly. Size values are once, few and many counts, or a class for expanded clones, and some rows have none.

CDR3nt: TGTGCCAGCAGCCTATACCCTAGCGCCGGGCAATACACCGGGGAGCTGTTTTTT
CDR3aa: CASSLYPSAGQYTGELFF
j_gene: TRBJ2-2
d_gene: NA
v_gene: TRBV7-2
abundance: many

CDR3nt: TGCGCCAGCAGCCATTTACAGGGGGAATATTCACCCCTCCACTTT
CDR3aa: CASSHLQGEYSPLHF
j_gene: TRBJ1-6
d_gene: TRBD1
v_gene: TRBV4-1
abundance: NA

CDR3nt: TGTGCCAGCAGCTTCGGGGGGTACACCGGGGAGCTGTTTTTT
CDR3aa: CASSFGGYTGELFF
j_gene: TRBJ2-2
d_gene: TRBD2
v_gene: TRBV7-2
abundance: many

CDR3nt: TGTGCCAGCACCACAGGGTCCAAAAACATTCAGTACTTC
CDR3aa: CASTTGSKNIQYF
j_gene: TRBJ2-4
d_gene: NA
v_gene: TRBV19
abundance: many

CDR3nt: TGTGCCAGCAGGGGACCGGGTTACCAAGAGACCCAGTACTTC
CDR3aa: CASRGPGYQETQYF
j_gene: TRBJ2-5
d_gene: NA
v_gene: TRBV6-2/TRBV6-3
abundance: few

CDR3nt: TGTGCCAGCAGAGAGCAGGGACGTGGGAACATTCAGTACTTC
CDR3aa: CASREQGRGNIQYF
j_gene: TRBJ2-4
d_gene: NA
v_gene: TRBV7-2
abundance: few

CDR3nt: TGTGCCAGCACCCCGGGGACCACGGCAACTAATGAAAAACTGTTTTTT
CDR3aa: CASTPGTTATNEKLFF
j_gene: TRBJ1-4
d_gene: NA
v_gene: TRBV7-9
abundance: NA

CDR3nt: TGTGCCAGCTACCCCGGGGCCCTAACAAGTGGAGATACGCAGTATTTT
CDR3aa: CASYPGALTSGDTQYF
j_gene: TRBJ2-3
d_gene: NA
v_gene: TRBV2
abundance: NA

CDR3nt: TGTGCCACCAGCAGAAGCGGGGGGCCCTACAATGAGCAGTTCTTC
CDR3aa: CATSRSGGPYNEQFF
j_gene: TRBJ2-1
d_gene: TRBD2
v_gene: TRBV15
abundance: NA

CDR3nt: TGTGCCAGCAGCGCCCGGACAGCTTATGGCACAGATACGCAGTATTTT
CDR3aa: CASSARTAYGTDTQYF
j_gene: TRBJ2-3
d_gene: NA
v_gene: TRBV5-8
abundance: many

CDR3nt: TGTGCCAGCAGCTACCCCACTAGCGGGGCCTACGAGCAGTACTTC
CDR3aa: CASSYPTSGAYEQYF
j_gene: TRBJ2-7
d_gene: TRBD2
v_gene: TRBV13
abundance: once

CDR3nt: TGCGCCAGCAGCCAAGACGGCACTTCAACAGGGTACTACGAGCAGTACTTC
CDR3aa: CASSQDGTSTGYYEQYF
j_gene: TRBJ2-7
d_gene: NA
v_gene: TRBV4-1
abundance: few

CDR3nt: TGTGCCAGCATCAAGGCCCGGGCGTCCAACGAAAAACTGTTTTTT
CDR3aa: CASIKARASNEKLFF
j_gene: TRBJ1-4
d_gene: NA
v_gene: TRBV2
abundance: few

CDR3nt: TGTGCCAGCAGCTTAGCCGTCGGAACAGATGAGCAGTTCTTC
CDR3aa: CASSLAVGTDEQFF
j_gene: TRBJ2-1
d_gene: NA
v_gene: TRBV7-9
abundance: NA

CDR3nt: TGCGCCAGCAGTCACAGGGGGAGCTCCTACGAGCAGTACTTC
CDR3aa: CASSHRGSSYEQYF
j_gene: TRBJ2-7
d_gene: TRBD1
v_gene: TRBV4-1
abundance: NA

CDR3nt: TGTGCCAGCAGTTTCATTCGGGGATCCACAGATACGCAGTATTTT
CDR3aa: CASSFIRGSTDTQYF
j_gene: TRBJ2-3
d_gene: NA
v_gene: TRBV6-2/TRBV6-3
abundance: NA

CDR3nt: TGTGCCTCCTTTGGAGGGGGTGAGCAGTTCTTC
CDR3aa: CASFGGGEQFF
j_gene: TRBJ2-1
d_gene: NA
v_gene: TRBV11-2
abundance: few

CDR3nt: TGTGCCATCAGTGAGTCGAAGGACAGTGATTATAATTCACCCCTCCACTTT
CDR3aa: CAISESKDSDYNSPLHF
j_gene: TRBJ1-6
d_gene: NA
v_gene: TRBV10-3
abundance: NA

CDR3nt: TGTGCCAGCAGCCAACCGGTTTGGACTAGCGGGGCTAGCACAGATACGCAGTATTTT
CDR3aa: CASSQPVWTSGASTDTQYF
j_gene: TRBJ2-3
d_gene: TRBD2
v_gene: TRBV28
abundance: few

CDR3nt: TGTGCCAGCAGTGAAGCTTGGGACGGAGAGTACAATGAGCAGTTCTTC
CDR3aa: CASSEAWDGEYNEQFF
j_gene: TRBJ2-1
d_gene: NA
v_gene: TRBV6-1
abundance: many

CDR3nt: TGTGCCAGCAGCCAACAAACCGGGACTCCCAGCTCCTACAATGAGCAGTTCTTC
CDR3aa: CASSQQTGTPSSYNEQFF
j_gene: TRBJ2-1
d_gene: NA
v_gene: TRBV4-2
abundance: NA

CDR3nt: TGTGCCTACCATAGCGGGGGCCTGTTGTTCTTC
CDR3aa: CAYHSGGLLFF
j_gene: TRBJ2-1
d_gene: TRBD2
v_gene: TRBV7-2
abundance: NA

CDR3nt: TGCGCCAGCAGCCATACCCAGACGTCCCATGACTATGGCTACACCTTC
CDR3aa: CASSHTQTSHDYGYTF
j_gene: TRBJ1-2
d_gene: NA
v_gene: TRBV4-3
abundance: NA

CDR3nt: TGTGCCAGCAGTGAACTAGTTTACACAGATACGCAGTATTTT
CDR3aa: CASSELVYTDTQYF
j_gene: TRBJ2-3
d_gene: NA
v_gene: TRBV6-1
abundance: NA

CDR3nt: TGTGCCAGCAGTTTATCGTCTGGCCTAGAGACCCAGTACTTC
CDR3aa: CASSLSSGLETQYF
j_gene: TRBJ2-5
d_gene: NA
v_gene: TRBV27
abundance: NA

CDR3nt: TGTGCCAGCAGCTTTACTTGGCCAGGGGCCTCCTACAATGAGCAGTTCTTC
CDR3aa: CASSFTWPGASYNEQFF
j_gene: TRBJ2-1
d_gene: NA
v_gene: TRBV5-6
abundance: NA

CDR3nt: TGTGCCAGCAGCGCCTACCATGGCGGGGGCACAGATACGCAGTATTTT
CDR3aa: CASSAYHGGGTDTQYF
j_gene: TRBJ2-3
d_gene: NA
v_gene: TRBV9
abundance: NA

CDR3nt: TGTGCCAGCAGTAGGGGACAGGGGAACAATGAGCAGTTCTTC
CDR3aa: CASSRGQGNNEQFF
j_gene: TRBJ2-1
d_gene: TRBD1
v_gene: TRBV6-2/TRBV6-3
abundance: few